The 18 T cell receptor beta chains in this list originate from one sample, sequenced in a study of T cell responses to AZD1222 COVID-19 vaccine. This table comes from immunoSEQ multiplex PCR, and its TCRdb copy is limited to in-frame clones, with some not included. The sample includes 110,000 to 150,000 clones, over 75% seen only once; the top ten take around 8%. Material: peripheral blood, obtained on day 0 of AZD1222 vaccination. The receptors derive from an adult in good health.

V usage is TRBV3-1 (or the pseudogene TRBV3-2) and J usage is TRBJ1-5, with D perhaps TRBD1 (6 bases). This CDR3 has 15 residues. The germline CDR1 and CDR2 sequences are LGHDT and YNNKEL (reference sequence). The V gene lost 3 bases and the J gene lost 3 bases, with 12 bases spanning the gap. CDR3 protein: CASSHSRQDNQPQHF. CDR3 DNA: TGTGCCAGCAGCCATTCGAGACAGGACAATCAGCCCCAGCATTTT.

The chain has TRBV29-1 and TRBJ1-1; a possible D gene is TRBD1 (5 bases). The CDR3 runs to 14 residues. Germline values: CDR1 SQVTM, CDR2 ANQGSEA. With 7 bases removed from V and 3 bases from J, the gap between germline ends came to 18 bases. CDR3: CSASGRLRDTEAFF. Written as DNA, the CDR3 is TGCAGCGCCTCGGGACGCCTACGGGACACTGAAGCTTTCTTT.

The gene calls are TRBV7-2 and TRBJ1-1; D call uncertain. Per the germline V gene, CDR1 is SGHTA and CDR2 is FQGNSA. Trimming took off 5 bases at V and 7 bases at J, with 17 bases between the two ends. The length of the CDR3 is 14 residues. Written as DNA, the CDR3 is TGTGCCAGCAGCACCCCGGGGAGGTTGGATGAAGCTTTCTTT. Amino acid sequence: CASSTPGRLDEAFF.

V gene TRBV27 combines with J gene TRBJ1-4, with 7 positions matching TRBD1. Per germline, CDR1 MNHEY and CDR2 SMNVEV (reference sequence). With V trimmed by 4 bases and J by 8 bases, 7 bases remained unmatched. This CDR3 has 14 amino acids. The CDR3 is CASSSTRQGEKLFF. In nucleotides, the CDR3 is TGTGCCAGCAGTTCGACCCGACAGGGAGAAAAACTGTTTTTT.

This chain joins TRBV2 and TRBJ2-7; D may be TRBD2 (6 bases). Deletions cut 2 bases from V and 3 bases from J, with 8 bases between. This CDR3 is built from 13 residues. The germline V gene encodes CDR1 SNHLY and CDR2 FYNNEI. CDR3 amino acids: CASSERGNYEQYF. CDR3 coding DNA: TGTGCCAGCAGTGAACGGGGGAACTACGAGCAGTACTTC. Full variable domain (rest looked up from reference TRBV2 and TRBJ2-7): EPEVTQTPSHQVTQMGQEVILRCVPISNHLYFYWYRQILGQKVEFLVSFYNNEISEKSEIFDDQFSVERPDGSNFTLKIRSTKLEDSAMYFCASSERGNYEQYFGPGTRLTVT.

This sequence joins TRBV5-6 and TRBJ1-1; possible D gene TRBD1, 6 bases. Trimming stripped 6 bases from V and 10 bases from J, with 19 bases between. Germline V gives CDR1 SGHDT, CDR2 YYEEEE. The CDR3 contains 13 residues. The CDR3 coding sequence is TGTGCCAGCACCCGACAGGTTGCCCAAGGAGCTTTCTTT. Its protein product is CASTRQVAQGAFF.

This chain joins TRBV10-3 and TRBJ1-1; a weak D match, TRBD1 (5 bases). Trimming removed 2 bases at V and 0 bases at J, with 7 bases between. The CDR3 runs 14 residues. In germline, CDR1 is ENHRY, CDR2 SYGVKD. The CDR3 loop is CAISEDRLNTEAFF. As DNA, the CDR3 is TGTGCCATCAGTGAGGACAGATTGAACACTGAAGCTTTCTTT.

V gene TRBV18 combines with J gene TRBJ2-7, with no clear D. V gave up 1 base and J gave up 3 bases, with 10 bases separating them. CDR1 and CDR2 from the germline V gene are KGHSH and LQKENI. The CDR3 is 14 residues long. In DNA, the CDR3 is TGTGCCAGCTCACCACAGAGAGGAAACTACGAGCAGTACTTC. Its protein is CASSPQRGNYEQYF. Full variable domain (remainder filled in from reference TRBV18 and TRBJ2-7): NAGVMQNPRHLVRRRGQEARLRCSPMKGHSHVYWYRQLPEEGLKFMVYLQKENIIDESGMPKERFSAEFPKEGPSILRIQQVVRGDSAAYFCASSPQRGNYEQYFGPGTRLTVT.

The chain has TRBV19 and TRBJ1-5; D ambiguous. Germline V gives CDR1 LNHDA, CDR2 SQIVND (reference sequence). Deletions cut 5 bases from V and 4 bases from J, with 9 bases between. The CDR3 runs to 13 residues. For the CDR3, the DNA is TGTGCCAGTAGTCCTCAGGAAAATCAGCCCCAGCATTTT. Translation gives CASSPQENQPQHF. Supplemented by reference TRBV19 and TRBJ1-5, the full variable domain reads DGGITQSPKYLFRKEGQNVTLSCEQNLNHDAMYWYRQDPGQGLRLIYYSQIVNDFQKGDIAEGYSVSREKKESFPLTVTSAQKNPTAFYLCASSPQENQPQHFGDGTRLSIL.

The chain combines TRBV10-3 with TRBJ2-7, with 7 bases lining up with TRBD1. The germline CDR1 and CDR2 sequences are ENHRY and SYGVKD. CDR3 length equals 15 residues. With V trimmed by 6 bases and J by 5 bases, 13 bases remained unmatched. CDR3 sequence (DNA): TGTGCCATCAGGAGACCCACAGGGGACCCTAACGAGCAGTACTTC. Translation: CAIRRPTGDPNEQYF.

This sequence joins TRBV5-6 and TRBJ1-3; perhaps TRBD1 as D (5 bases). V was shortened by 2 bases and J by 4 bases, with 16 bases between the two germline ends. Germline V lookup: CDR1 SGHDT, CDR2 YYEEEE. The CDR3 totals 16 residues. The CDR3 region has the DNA TGTGCCAGCAGCTTAGGAGGGGAAGTGTTCGGAAACACCATATATTTT. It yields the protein CASSLGGEVFGNTIYF.

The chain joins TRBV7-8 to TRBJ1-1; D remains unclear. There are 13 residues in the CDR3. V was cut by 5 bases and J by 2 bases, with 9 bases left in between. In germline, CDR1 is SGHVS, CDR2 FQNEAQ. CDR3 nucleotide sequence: TGTGCCAGCAGCCCCATACTAAACACTGAAGCTTTCTTT. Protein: CASSPILNTEAFF.

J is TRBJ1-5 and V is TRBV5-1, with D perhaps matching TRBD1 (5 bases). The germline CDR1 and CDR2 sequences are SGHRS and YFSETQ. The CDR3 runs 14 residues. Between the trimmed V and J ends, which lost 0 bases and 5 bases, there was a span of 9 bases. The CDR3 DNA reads TGCGCCAGCAGCTTGGGGGGAGGGGATCAGCCCCAGCATTTT. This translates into CASSLGGGDQPQHF.

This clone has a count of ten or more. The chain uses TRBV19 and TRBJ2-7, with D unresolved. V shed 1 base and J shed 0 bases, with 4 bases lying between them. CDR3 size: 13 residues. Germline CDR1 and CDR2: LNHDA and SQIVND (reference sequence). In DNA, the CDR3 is TGTGCCAGTAGTATAGCGATCTCCTACGAGCAGTACTTC. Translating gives CASSIAISYEQYF.

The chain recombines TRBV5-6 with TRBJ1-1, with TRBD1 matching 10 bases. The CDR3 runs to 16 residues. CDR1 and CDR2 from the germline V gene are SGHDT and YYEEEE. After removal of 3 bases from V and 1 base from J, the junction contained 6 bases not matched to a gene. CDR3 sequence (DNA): TGTGCCAGCAGCTCCCGACAGGGGGCGAAGAACACTGAAGCTTTCTTT. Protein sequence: CASSSRQGAKNTEAFF.

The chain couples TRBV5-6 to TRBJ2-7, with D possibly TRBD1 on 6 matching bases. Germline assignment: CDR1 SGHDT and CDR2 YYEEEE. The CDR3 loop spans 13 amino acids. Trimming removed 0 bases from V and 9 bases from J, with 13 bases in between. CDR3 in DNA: TGTGCCAGCAGCTTGGGGGGAACAGGGCGGCAGTACTTC. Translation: CASSLGGTGRQYF.

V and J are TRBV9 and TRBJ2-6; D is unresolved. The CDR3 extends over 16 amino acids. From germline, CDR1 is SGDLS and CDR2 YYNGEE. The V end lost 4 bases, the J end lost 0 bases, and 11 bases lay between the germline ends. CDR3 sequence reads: CASSSRSSSGANVLTF. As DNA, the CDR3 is TGTGCCAGCAGCTCCCGGTCGAGCTCTGGGGCCAACGTCCTGACTTTC.

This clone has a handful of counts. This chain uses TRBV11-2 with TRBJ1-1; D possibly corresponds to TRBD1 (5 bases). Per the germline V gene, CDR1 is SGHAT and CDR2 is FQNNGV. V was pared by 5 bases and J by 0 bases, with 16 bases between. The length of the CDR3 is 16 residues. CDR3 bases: TGTGCCAGCAGCCCCCCCTTAAGGGGACTGAACACTGAAGCTTTCTTT. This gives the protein CASSPPLRGLNTEAFF. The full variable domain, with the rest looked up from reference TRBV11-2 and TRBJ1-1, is EAGVAQSPRYKIIEKRQSVAFWCNPISGHATLYWYQQILGQGPKLLIQFQNNGVVDDSQLPKDRFSAERLKGVDSTLKIQPAKLEDSAVYLCASSPPLRGLNTEAFFGQGTRLTVV.